These T cell receptor beta chains were read from a single sample in a study of regulatory T cells in long-lasting Graves disease. TCRdb ran MiXCR on the multiplex PCR reads and lists one entry per CDR3 protein. The table lists about 220,000 distinct CDR3 sequences, approximately 19% of them singletons, with 12% in the top ten. The same data also contributed to another study, on T cells in Graves' hyperthyroidism and ophthalmopathy.

The sample in question was peripheral blood mononuclear cells (PBMCs), obtained at new diagnosis, from a patient treated with antithyroid drugs. The receptors come from a woman in her twenties or thirties with Graves disease. Each CDR3 is given with its conserved first and last residue. A D gene is named only where the DNA matches it firmly. Size values are once, few and many counts, or a class for expanded clones, and some rows have none.

many	TRBJ1-2	TRBV30	-	CAWSVPTGYGYTF	TGTGCCTGGAGTGTCCCGACAGGCTATGGCTACACCTTC
many	TRBJ1-2	TRBV12-3/TRBV12-4	TRBD1	CASSRDSLGGYTF	TGTGCCAGCAGTCGGGACAGCCTGGGAGGCTACACCTTC
many	TRBJ2-3	TRBV20-1	TRBD2	CSAREASGSYTDTQYF	TGCAGTGCTAGAGAGGCAAGCGGGAGTTACACAGATACGCAGTATTTT
many	TRBJ2-5	TRBV12-3/TRBV12-4	-	CASSQTQETQYF	TGTGCCAGCAGTCAGACGCAAGAGACCCAGTACTTC
-	TRBJ1-5	TRBV6-1	-	CAGRQEANQPQHF	TGTGCGGGCCGACAGGAGGCGAATCAGCCCCAGCATTTT
many	TRBJ2-5	TRBV7-2	-	CASSLTETQYF	TGTGCCAGCAGCTTAACGGAGACCCAGTACTTC
-	TRBJ2-1	TRBV9	TRBD1	CASSMRQGSYNEQFF	TGTGCCAGCAGCATGAGACAGGGGTCCTACAATGAGCAGTTCTTC
many	TRBJ2-4	TRBV2	-	CASSDIARSAKNIQYF	TGTGCCAGCAGTGACATAGCCAGGAGTGCCAAAAACATTCAGTACTTC
many	TRBJ1-4	TRBV20-1	-	CSASLDSSTNEKLFF	TGCAGTGCTAGTCTGGACAGTTCAACTAATGAAAAACTGTTTTTT
-	TRBJ1-4	TRBV12-5	-	CASGLVRGGREKLFF	TGTGCTAGTGGTTTGGTACGAGGGGGAAGGGAAAAACTGTTTTTT
many	TRBJ2-7	TRBV20-1	-	CSARDFKNEQYF	TGCAGTGCTAGAGATTTCAAGAACGAGCAGTACTTC
-	TRBJ2-5	TRBV11-2	TRBD1	CASSLGDRDSETQYF	TGTGCCAGCAGCTTAGGGGACAGGGATTCAGAGACCCAGTACTTC
many	TRBJ2-7	TRBV14	TRBD1	CASRLAHGQAYEQYF	TGTGCCAGCCGTCTGGCCCACGGACAGGCCTACGAGCAGTACTTC
many	TRBJ1-5	TRBV27	-	CASSLISQGQNQPQHF	TGTGCCAGCAGTTTAATTAGCCAGGGCCAAAATCAGCCCCAGCATTTT
many	TRBJ1-1	TRBV30	TRBD1	CACLGGQGTTEAFF	TGTGCCTGCCTCGGGGGACAGGGTACCACTGAAGCTTTCTTT
once	TRBJ2-7	TRBV3-1	TRBD1	CASSQRTGENEQYF	TGTGCCAGCAGCCAGAGGACAGGGGAGAACGAGCAGTACTTC
many	TRBJ2-3	TRBV19	-	CASSRTGSTDTQYF	TGTGCCAGTAGTCGGACGGGGTCCACAGATACGCAGTATTTT
many	TRBJ1-6	TRBV20-1	-	CSARAARSSYNSPLHF	TGCAGTGCTAGAGCGGCCAGGAGCTCCTATAATTCACCCCTCCACTTT
-	TRBJ2-3	TRBV2	-	CASRAGTSSTDTQYF	TGTGCCAGCAGAGCCGGGACGTCGAGCACAGATACGCAGTATTTT
many	TRBJ2-1	TRBV7-8	TRBD1	CASSAVGTGIYNEQFF	TGTGCCAGCAGCGCAGTCGGGACAGGGATCTACAATGAGCAGTTCTTC
few	TRBJ2-4	TRBV28	-	CASSLSRGANIQYF	TGTGCCAGCAGTTTATCCAGGGGGGCAAACATTCAGTACTTC
many	TRBJ2-7	TRBV13	-	CASSLGPQGASYEQYF	TGTGCCAGCAGCTTAGGGCCCCAGGGAGCCTCCTACGAGCAGTACTTC
many	TRBJ1-2	TRBV10-3	-	CAISDLGNYGYTF	TGTGCCATCAGTGACTTGGGTAACTATGGCTACACCTTC
many	TRBJ2-2	TRBV6-2/TRBV6-3	-	CASSYGTGELFF	TGTGCCAGCAGTTACGGCACCGGGGAGCTGTTTTTT
many	TRBJ2-3	TRBV15	-	CATSRSREGTDTQYF	TGTGCCACCAGCAGGAGCAGGGAGGGCACAGATACGCAGTATTTT
-	TRBJ2-1	TRBV14	-	CASSLEGSNYNEQFF	TGTGCCAGCAGCTTAGAAGGCTCTAACTACAATGAGCAGTTCTTC
many	TRBJ1-2	TRBV12-3/TRBV12-4	-	CASSFLNWPVGYTF	TGTGCCAGCAGTTTTCTAAACTGGCCCGTAGGCTACACCTTC
-	TRBJ1-2	TRBV20-1	TRBD1	CSAPRTGGGNGCTF	TGCAGTGCGCCCCGGACAGGGGGCGGTAATGGCTGCACCTTC
many	TRBJ2-3	TRBV10-3	TRBD1	CAISERGSGGSTDTQYF	TGTGCCATCAGTGAGAGGGGATCAGGGGGTAGCACAGATACGCAGTATTTT
many	TRBJ1-3	TRBV24-1	-	CATSEGTASGNTIYF	TGTGCCACCAGTGAGGGGACCGCCTCTGGAAACACCATATATTTT
many	TRBJ2-5	TRBV9	TRBD2	CASSGRAGGPGETQYF	TGTGCCAGCAGCGGCCGGGCGGGAGGGCCCGGTGAGACCCAGTACTTC
-	TRBJ1-5	TRBV6-5	-	CASSYGEVINQPQHF	TGTGCCAGCAGTTACGGTGAGGTCATCAATCAGCCCCAGCATTTT
many	TRBJ2-1	TRBV7-9	TRBD2	CASSLGLAGNDEQFF	TGTGCCAGCAGCCTCGGACTAGCGGGAAACGATGAGCAGTTCTTC
many	TRBJ2-7	TRBV12-3/TRBV12-4	-	CASSLIPREANEQYF	TGTGCCAGCAGTCTAATCCCCAGGGAGGCCAACGAGCAGTACTTC
once	TRBJ2-7	TRBV6-5	TRBD2	CASSYSLAGGYEQYF	TGTGCCAGCAGTTACTCCCTAGCGGGGGGCTACGAGCAGTACTTC
many	TRBJ1-3	TRBV18	-	CASSPVLLSGNTIYF	TGTGCCAGCTCACCAGTGCTTCTCTCTGGAAACACCATATATTTT
many	TRBJ1-6	TRBV5-1	-	CASSLASYNSPLHF	TGCGCCAGCAGCTTGGCCTCCTATAATTCACCCCTCCACTTT
-	TRBJ2-2	TRBV6-4	-	CASSDSTNTGELFF	TGTGCCAGCAGTGACTCGACTAACACCGGGGAGCTGTTTTTT
many	TRBJ2-5	TRBV7-8	TRBD1	CASSSNAGGDETQYF	TGTGCCAGCAGCTCTAATGCAGGGGGCGACGAGACCCAGTACTTC
many	TRBJ2-7	TRBV11-2	TRBD2	CASSPQSGSSYEQYF	TGTGCCAGCAGCCCCCAGAGCGGGAGCTCCTACGAGCAGTACTTC
many	TRBJ2-7	TRBV11-2	TRBD1	CASSFTTDREQYF	TGTGCCAGCAGCTTTACTACGGACAGGGAGCAGTACTTC
many	TRBJ2-6	TRBV27	-	CASRSPTGPGANVLTF	TGTGCCAGCAGATCCCCTACAGGTCCTGGGGCCAACGTCCTGACTTTC
-	TRBJ1-6	TRBV6-2/TRBV6-3	-	CASSDWGRNSPLHF	TGTGCCAGCAGTGATTGGGGGCGGAATTCACCCCTCCACTTT
many	TRBJ1-6	TRBV18	-	CASSPLGVINSPLHF	TGTGCCAGCTCACCACTGGGGGTAATTAATTCACCCCTCCACTTT
many	TRBJ1-2	TRBV6-1	-	CASSDRVYGYTF	TGTGCCAGCAGTGACAGGGTCTATGGCTACACCTTC
many	TRBJ1-1	TRBV19	-	CASSIPAGARTEAFF	TGTGCCAGTAGTATACCGGCAGGGGCGAGGACTGAAGCTTTCTTT
many	TRBJ1-2	TRBV2	TRBD1	CASSQRQGSIYGYTF	TGTGCCAGCAGTCAAAGACAGGGTTCTATCTACGGCTACACCTTC
many	TRBJ2-5	TRBV28	TRBD2	CASSLPDMGLAGVETQYF	TGTGCCAGCAGTTTACCGGACATGGGACTAGCGGGAGTAGAGACCCAGTACTTC
many	TRBJ1-1	TRBV28	-	CASTLGGARAEAFF	TGTGCCAGCACCCTCGGGGGGGCGAGGGCTGAAGCTTTCTTT
many	TRBJ1-4	TRBV6-1	-	CASRRRPGETNEKLFF	TGTGCCAGCAGAAGGAGACCAGGAGAAACTAATGAAAAACTGTTTTTT
many	TRBJ2-7	TRBV2	-	CASKNWASADEQYF	TGTGCCAGCAAAAATTGGGCTAGCGCCGACGAGCAGTACTTC
many	TRBJ1-4	TRBV5-1	TRBD1	CASQPGQEGKLFF	TGCGCCAGCCAACCGGGACAGGAGGGGAAACTGTTTTTT